The 26 T cell receptor beta chains below come from one sample, sequenced in a study of PD-L1 blockade in urothelial cancer. Profiled with immunoSEQ multiplex PCR; TCRdb holds only in-frame clones, not every one. The table lists 85,000 to 130,000 clones, 91% of them singletons. This specimen was PBMCs, taken around atezolizumab (anti-PD-L1) treatment. Receptor source: a woman aged 80 or over with urothelial cancer.

This sequence joins TRBV28 and TRBJ2-7, with 9 bases lining up with TRBD1. V lost 6 bases and J lost 4; bases outside the gene matches: 10. CDR1 and CDR2 (germline): MDHEN, SYDVKM. This CDR3 contains 15 residues. The CDR3 here is CASRPSGTGKYEQYF. The DNA of the CDR3 is TGTGCCAGCAGACCCTCCGGGACAGGGAAGTACGAGCAGTACTTC.

In DNA, the CDR3 is TGTGCCAGCAGTTTATCCACTCTGGCGGGAGCGGGTAGCTGGTTCTTC. It encodes CASSLSTLAGAGSWFF. The J gene is TRBJ2-1, the V gene TRBV27, with TRBD2 matching 7 bases. CDR1 is MNHEY, CDR2 SMNVEV, per germline (reference sequence). The CDR3 loop spans 16 amino acids. Germline trimming cut 0 bases from V and 15 bases from J; bases unmatched to any gene: 17.

In this sample, this clone turned up once. The V call is TRBV5-1, the J call TRBJ2-7; 8 positions agree with TRBD1. Looked up from germline, CDR1 is SGHRS and CDR2 is YFSETQ. This CDR3 has 16 amino acids. Unmatched junction bases numbered 9, after V lost 4 bases and J lost 0 bases. The CDR3 nucleotides are TGCGCCAGCAGCCCTCTGGCAGGGGGCATCTCCTACGAGCAGTACTTC. This translates into CASSPLAGGISYEQYF.

This chain uses TRBV10-1 with TRBJ2-7, with D perhaps matching TRBD2 (5 bases). Germline V gene lookup returns CDR1 WNHNN and CDR2 SYGVQD (reference sequence). This CDR3 region has 13 residues. The germline V and J ends were trimmed by 3 bases and 5 bases, with 11 bases remaining between them. The CDR3 DNA sequence: TGCGCCAGCAGTGAATCGGGGATTAACGAGCAGTACTTC. This gives the protein CASSESGINEQYF.

Turning to this clone: Other DNA sequences in the same sample also yield this CDR3. This CDR3 reads CASSHRTGAGNTIYF. In DNA, the CDR3 is TGTGCCAGCAGCCACCGGACAGGGGCTGGAAACACCATATATTTT. The rearrangement links TRBV14 to TRBJ1-3; TRBD1 matches at 9 bases. J lost 2 bases, V lost 3 bases, and 2 bases had no gene match. Germline CDR1 SGHDN, CDR2 FVKESK. This CDR3 has 15 amino acids.

The CDR3 DNA reads TGTGCCAGCAGCTTAACCTTTAGCTACGACAATGAGCAGTTCTTC. It yields the protein CASSLTFSYDNEQFF. V and J are TRBV7-3 and TRBJ2-1; no definite D call. Germline-derived CDR1 and CDR2 are SGHTA and FQGTGA. V dropped 0 bases and J dropped 5 bases, with 11 bases sitting between them. CDR3 size: 15 residues.

This clone was seen once. The chain couples TRBV7-9 to TRBJ2-7; 10 nucleotides line up with TRBD1. The CDR3 runs to 14 residues. V trimming: 3 bases; J trimming: 5 bases; junction bases outside the gene matches: 4. Per germline, CDR1 SEHNR and CDR2 FQNEAQ (reference sequence). The CDR3 DNA is TGTGCCAGCAGCTTGGGACAGGGGTGGAACGAGCAGTACTTC. It translates to CASSLGQGWNEQYF.

The rearrangement joins TRBV5-1 to TRBJ2-1; 10 bases are shared with TRBD2. The CDR3 is 15 residues long. V was clipped by 6 bases and J by 6 bases; unmatched bases: 9. The germline V gene encodes CDR1 SGHRS and CDR2 YFSETQ. CDR3 region: CASTSQGTSVNEQFF. CDR3 nucleotide sequence: TGCGCCAGCACATCACAAGGGACTAGCGTCAATGAGCAGTTCTTC. Together with reference TRBV5-1 and TRBJ2-1, the CDR3 gives the full variable domain: KAGVTQTPRYLIKTRGQQVTLSCSPISGHRSVSWYQQTPGQGLQFLFEYFSETQRNKGNFPGRFSGRQFSNSRSEMNVSTLELGDSALYLCASTSQGTSVNEQFFGPGTRLTVL.

This chain uses TRBV19 with TRBJ2-5; D remains unclear. Germline V gene sequence: CDR1 LNHDA, CDR2 SQIVND (reference sequence). The CDR3 consists of 16 residues. Trimming pared 3 bases from V and 2 bases from J, leaving 16 bases between. CDR3 coding DNA: TGTGCCAGTAGTATCACCCCTAGAGGCCTTCAAGAGACCCAGTACTTC. Its protein is CASSITPRGLQETQYF.

The CDR3: CASSLRQGSAGELFF. The CDR3 DNA sequence: TGTGCCAGCAGCCTCCGTCAGGGAAGCGCCGGGGAGCTGTTTTTT. The J gene is TRBJ2-2, the V gene TRBV14, with a weak D call TRBD1 (5 bases). The CDR3 totals 15 residues. V lost 4 bases to trimming and J lost 6 bases, with 15 bases between them. Per the germline V gene, CDR1 is SGHDN and CDR2 is FVKESK.

The chain carries TRBV29-1 and TRBJ2-1, with D maybe TRBD2 (7 bases). CDR1 is SQVTM and CDR2 is ANQGSEA in the germline V gene. CDR3 size: 13 residues. The CDR3 reads CGSGRERGNEQFF. The DNA for the CDR3 is TGCGGAAGTGGGCGGGAGAGGGGGAATGAGCAGTTCTTC.

This chain links TRBV18 with TRBJ1-1; TRBD1 matches at 8 bases. Germline loops: CDR1 KGHSH, CDR2 LQKENI. J gave up 1 base and V 2 bases, and 12 bases lay outside the gene matches. The length of the CDR3 is 18 residues. CDR3 sequence (DNA): TGTGCCAGCTCACCAGAAAACAGGGGGATTCGCTGGAACACTGAAGCTTTCTTT. This codes for CASSPENRGIRWNTEAFF.

This clone was picked up one time. This chain uses TRBV28 with TRBJ2-5; 7 bases match TRBD1. The germline CDR1 and CDR2 sequences are MDHEN and SYDVKM. The CDR3 totals 14 residues. V shed 7 bases and J 5 bases; nucleotides not matched to a gene: 10. This CDR3 reads CASTGTVKGETQYF. The CDR3 region has the DNA TGTGCCAGCACCGGGACAGTAAAAGGGGAGACCCAGTACTTC.

This clone was counted only a few times. The CDR3 sequence: CASSRETGNTYEQYF. The DNA for the CDR3 is TGCGCCAGCAGCAGGGAGACAGGGAACACCTACGAGCAGTACTTC. V usage is TRBV5-1 and J usage is TRBJ2-7; 7 positions match TRBD1. Trimming at V came to 4 bases and at J to 2 bases, leaving 9 bases not matched to a gene. From germline, CDR1 is SGHRS and CDR2 YFSETQ. This CDR3 is built from 15 residues.

This clone has just one count. The chain links TRBV5-1 to TRBJ2-5; 14 bases match TRBD2. V gave up 4 bases and J gave up 6 bases; unmatched junction bases: 8. Germline V lookup: CDR1 SGHRS, CDR2 YFSETQ. The CDR3 loop spans 16 amino acids. CDR3 sequence (DNA): TGCGCCAGCAGCGTGGGACTAGCGGGAGTTGAAAAGACCCAGTACTTC. Translation: CASSVGLAGVEKTQYF.

The chain links TRBV4-2 to TRBJ2-5; TRBD2 matches at 8 bases. The CDR3 extends over 15 amino acids. Germline values: CDR1 LGHNA, CDR2 YNFKEQ. V gave up 1 base and J gave up 5 bases; unmatched junction bases: 6. CDR3 amino acids: CASSQGGRSGETQYF. CDR3 coding DNA: TGTGCCAGCAGCCAAGGCGGGAGGAGTGGGGAGACCCAGTACTTC.

There are a few counts of this clone. The chain uses TRBV30 and TRBJ2-2; unclear D gene. Germline V gene data show CDR1 as GTSNPN and CDR2 as SVGIG (reference sequence). V gave up 0 bases and J gave up 3 bases, with 5 bases separating them. This CDR3 contains 13 residues. The CDR3 DNA reads as TGTGCCTGGAGTGTACTGTACACCGGGGAGCTGTTTTTT. It yields the protein CAWSVLYTGELFF.

The V call is TRBV5-8, the J call TRBJ2-7; unclear D gene. From germline, CDR1 is SGHTS and CDR2 YDEGEE. The CDR3 length is 11 residues. The V end was cut by 1 base, the J end by 9 bases, with 8 bases between. CDR3 loop: CASSLQVAQYF. The DNA for the CDR3 is TGTGCCAGCAGCTTGCAGGTTGCGCAGTACTTC.

The chain is built from TRBV2 and TRBJ1-1, with 9 nucleotides matching TRBD1. The CDR3 contains 18 residues. Losses at the gene ends were 4 bases for V and 3 bases for J; bases not matched to a gene: 15. Germline values: CDR1 SNHLY, CDR2 FYNNEI. The CDR3 spells CASSAPGQGVAVDTEAFF. The CDR3 region has the DNA TGTGCCAGCAGTGCCCCGGGACAGGGCGTAGCGGTGGACACTGAAGCTTTCTTT.

The J gene is TRBJ2-1, the V gene TRBV27; TRBD2 is a possible D gene (6 bases). This CDR3 spans 15 amino acids. Deletions cut 3 bases from V and 7 bases from J, with 16 bases between. The V gene's germline CDR1 is MNHEY and CDR2 SMNVEV (reference sequence). CDR3 sequence (DNA): TGTGCCAGCAGTTTGGAGGGAGTCCCGGGGAATGAGCAGTTCTTC. This encodes CASSLEGVPGNEQFF.

This sequence joins TRBV29-1 and TRBJ2-1, with D perhaps matching TRBD2 (6 bases). The CDR3 has 17 residues. Trimming pared 1 base from V and 0 bases from J, leaving 16 bases between. Germline V lookup: CDR1 SQVTM, CDR2 ANQGSEA. The CDR3 sequence: CSVEGGGAEFSYNEQFF. Written as DNA, the CDR3 is TGCAGCGTTGAAGGTGGCGGGGCGGAATTCTCCTACAATGAGCAGTTCTTC.

The chain combines TRBV5-1 with TRBJ1-5, with D possibly matching TRBD1 (6 bases). V was clipped by 0 bases and J by 9 bases, with 7 bases between them. The CDR3 extends over 12 amino acids. Germline loops: CDR1 SGHRS, CDR2 YFSETQ. Written as DNA, the CDR3 is TGCGCCAGCAGCTTGGAAGGGGGGCCCCAGCATTTT. This sequence encodes CASSLEGGPQHF.

The CDR3 DNA follows: TGTGCCAGCAGTTCCCGAACCGGACACGTCGAAGTGCTGTTTTTT. Translating gives CASSSRTGHVEVLFF. This chain links TRBV28 with TRBJ2-2, with D perhaps TRBD1 (5 bases). Looked up from germline, CDR1 is MDHEN and CDR2 is SYDVKM. Trimming took 4 bases from V and 13 from J, leaving 22 bases between them. The CDR3 runs 15 residues. Full variable domain (missing parts from reference TRBV28 and TRBJ2-2): DVKVTQSSRYLVKRTGEKVFLECVQDMDHENMFWYRQDPGLGLRLIYFSYDVKMKEKGDIPEGYSVSREKKERFSLILESASTNQTSMYLCASSSRTGHVEVLFFGEGSRLTVL.

This chain joins TRBV28 and TRBJ2-7; possibly TRBD2 for D (5 bases). Germline V lookup: CDR1 MDHEN, CDR2 SYDVKM. V dropped 7 bases and J dropped 5 bases, with 21 bases sitting between them. This CDR3 has 15 residues. The CDR3 loop is CASTQRGRAGHEQYF. CDR3 DNA sequence: TGTGCCAGCACCCAACGGGGTAGGGCGGGCCACGAGCAGTACTTC.

The chain carries TRBV4-1 and TRBJ1-2; D unresolved. V lost 0 bases and J lost 2, with 7 bases in between. The CDR3 length is 14 residues. Germline V gene data show CDR1 as MGHRA and CDR2 as YSYEKL. The DNA of the CDR3 is TGCGCCAGCAGCCAAGAGTCCTTGAACTATGGCTACACCTTC. Encoded protein: CASSQESLNYGYTF.

This clone was counted only a few times. The chain carries TRBV7-9 and TRBJ2-3; D is unclear. V was clipped by 4 bases and J by 4 bases, with 9 bases between them. The germline gives CDR1 SEHNR, CDR2 FQNEAQ (reference sequence). There are 13 residues in the CDR3. Written as DNA, the CDR3 is TGTGCCAGCAGCTCGAGACTCTCAGATACGCAGTATTTT. Residues: CASSSRLSDTQYF.